This T cell receptor (beta chain) was sequenced during a study of blood T cell repertoires in COVID-19. For the study at large: PBMCs, B-cell-depleted T cells, or T cells were the source of the cDNA or gDNA that made up the material.

Method: immunoSEQ multiplex PCR; TCRdb's copy keeps in-frame clones and lacks some. This sample has approximately 300,000 clones, with approximately 92% found just once. The CDR3 runs to 14 residues. Germline lookup yields CDR1 KGHDR and CDR2 SFDVKD. Between the trimmed V and J ends, which lost 2 bases and 6 bases, there was a span of 10 bases. The chain uses TRBV24-1 and TRBJ1-5, with D perhaps TRBD1 (5 bases). The sample was peripheral blood. The TCR was taken from a woman aged 30 to 39 with COVID-19, enrolled during active disease. The CDR3 DNA reads TGTGCCACCAGTGATTGGTCCAGGGTTCAGCCCCAGCATTTT. Amino acids: CATSDWSRVQPQHF.